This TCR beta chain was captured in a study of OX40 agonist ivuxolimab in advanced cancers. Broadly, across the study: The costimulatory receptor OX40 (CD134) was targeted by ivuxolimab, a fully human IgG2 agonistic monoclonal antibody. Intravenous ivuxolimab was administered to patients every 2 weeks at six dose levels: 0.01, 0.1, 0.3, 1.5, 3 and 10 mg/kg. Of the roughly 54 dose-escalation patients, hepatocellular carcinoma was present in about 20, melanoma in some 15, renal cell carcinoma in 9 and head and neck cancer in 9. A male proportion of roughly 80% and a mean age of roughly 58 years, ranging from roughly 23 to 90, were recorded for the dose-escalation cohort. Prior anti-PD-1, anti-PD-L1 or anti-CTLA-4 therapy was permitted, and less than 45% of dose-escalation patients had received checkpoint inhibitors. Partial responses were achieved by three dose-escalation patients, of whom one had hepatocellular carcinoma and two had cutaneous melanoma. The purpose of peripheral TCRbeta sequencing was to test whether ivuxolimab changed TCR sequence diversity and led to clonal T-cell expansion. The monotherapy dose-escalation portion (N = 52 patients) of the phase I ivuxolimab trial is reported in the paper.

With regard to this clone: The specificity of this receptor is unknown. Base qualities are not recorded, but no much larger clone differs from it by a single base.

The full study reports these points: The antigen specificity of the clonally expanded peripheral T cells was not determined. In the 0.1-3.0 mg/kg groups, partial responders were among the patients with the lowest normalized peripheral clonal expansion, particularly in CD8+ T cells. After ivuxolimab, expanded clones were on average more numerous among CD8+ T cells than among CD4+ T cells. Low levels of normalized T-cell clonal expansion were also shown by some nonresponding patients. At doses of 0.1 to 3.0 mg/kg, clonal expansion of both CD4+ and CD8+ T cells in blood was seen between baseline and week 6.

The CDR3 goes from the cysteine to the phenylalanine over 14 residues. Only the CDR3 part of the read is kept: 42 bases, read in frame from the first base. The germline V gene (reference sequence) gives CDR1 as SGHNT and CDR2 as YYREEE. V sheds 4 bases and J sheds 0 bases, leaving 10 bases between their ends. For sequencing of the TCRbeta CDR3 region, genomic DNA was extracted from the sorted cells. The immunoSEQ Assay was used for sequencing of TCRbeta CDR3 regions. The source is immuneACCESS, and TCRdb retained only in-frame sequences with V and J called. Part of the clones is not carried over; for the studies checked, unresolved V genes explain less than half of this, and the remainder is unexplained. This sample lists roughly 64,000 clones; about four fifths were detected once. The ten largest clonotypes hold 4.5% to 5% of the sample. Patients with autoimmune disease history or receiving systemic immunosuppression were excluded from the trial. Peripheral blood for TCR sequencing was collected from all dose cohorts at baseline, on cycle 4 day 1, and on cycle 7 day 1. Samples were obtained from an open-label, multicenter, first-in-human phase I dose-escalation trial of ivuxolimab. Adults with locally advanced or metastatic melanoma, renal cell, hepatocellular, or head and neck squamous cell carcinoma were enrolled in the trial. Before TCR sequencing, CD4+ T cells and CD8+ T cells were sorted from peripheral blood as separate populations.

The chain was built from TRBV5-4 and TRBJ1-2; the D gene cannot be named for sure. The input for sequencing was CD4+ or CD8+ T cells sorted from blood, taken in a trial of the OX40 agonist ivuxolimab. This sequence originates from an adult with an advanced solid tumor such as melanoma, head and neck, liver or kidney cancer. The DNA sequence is TGTGCCAGCAGCCGCGTGGTAGCTAACTATGGCTACACCTTC. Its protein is CASSRVVANYGYTF.